Sequencing of this TCR beta chain was carried out in a study of T cell responses to AZD1222 COVID-19 vaccine (TCRdb year 2021). Regarding the research as a whole: AZD1222 recipients with second doses at about 4 weeks or about 12 weeks were pooled, because spike-specific TCR depth and breadth did not differ between schedules. A total of 230 to 250 trial participants underwent TCR sequencing, of whom under 220 had received two doses of AZD1222 and about 26 had received two doses of the MenACWY control vaccine. Trial participants were enrolled by age into 18-55, 56-69 and 70-plus year subgroups, with roughly 160, 29 and 62 TCR-sequenced participants respectively. Study-level results and caveats: The 56-69-year group was small, and its depth increase did not reach significance, likely because of low power. The vaccine-associated CD4 TCRs covered the entire spike protein, and the dominant responses fell in regions 160-218 and 743-854. Reportedly, close to half of the unique spike-specific TCRs recognized epitopes lying outside the regions that are mutated in the B.1.351 and B.1.1.7 variants. Participants were mostly white British, with more females than males. The authors suggested clonal diversity may have been underestimated. Only five or six AZD1222 recipients were SARS-CoV-2 seropositive at baseline, limiting conclusions about previously exposed vaccinees. Because no samples from the day 14 peak response were available, repertoires could be characterized only after the peak T cell response. After two AZD1222 doses, spike-specific TCR breadth and depth were significantly higher than at day 0 and than in MenACWY recipients.

As to this clone: Its antigen is unknown. Base quality data are lacking; no much larger clone is found one base away.

The sample's time point label, in plain terms: baseline before first vaccination. Vaccinee samples came from UK trials COV001 and COV002, including a single-blind randomized controlled phase 2/3 trial of AZD1222 (ChAdOx1 nCoV-19) in healthy adults. Trial participant PBMC samples were collected at day 0 and day 28 after the second dose for TCRbeta chain sequencing. The CDR3 regions of human TCRbeta chains were analyzed by immunosequencing. On the authors' methods: TCRs in the repertoires were matched against a reference library of SARS-CoV-2-specific TCRs that had been generated with the MIRA antigen-specificity platform. Breadth was defined as the fraction of unique TCRs that were SARS-CoV-2-associated. Depth was defined as the fraction of total T cells that were SARS-CoV-2-associated. Each spike-specific TCR was assigned to its reactive spike region and to a CD4 or CD8 class using the MIRA data. Log10-transformed breadth and depth values were compared by one-way ANOVA with Sidak's multiple comparisons tests. TCRdb mirrors the immuneACCESS table, restricted to in-frame sequences. Some clones are absent from its copies; in checked studies, under half trace to an unresolved V gene, and the reason for the others is unknown. That table gives V, J and clone size, and the DNA gave D and trimming. Recorded for this sample are roughly 140,000 clones; approximately 92% of them occurred a single time. Of the sample, roughly 1.8% falls within the top ten clones.

In the germline V gene, CDR1 corresponds to ENHRY and CDR2 to SYGVKD. V lost 6 bases and J lost 0 bases; the stretch between them is 8 bases long. The CDR3 holds 13 amino acids from the cysteine to the phenylalanine. This entry keeps only the CDR3 DNA: 39 bases, framed from base 1. This TCR came from an adult in good health. Recombination linked TRBV10-3 to TRBJ1-1, with no confidently assigned D gene. The sample consisted of peripheral blood, taken on day 0 of AZD1222 vaccination. The nucleotide sequence reads TGTGCCATCAGGAAAGACTTGAACACTGAAGCTTTCTTT. The resulting protein is CAIRKDLNTEAFF.